The rows below give T cell receptor beta chains drawn from one sample of a study of HIV-infected patients and healthy controls. TCRdb passed the 5' RACE reads through MiXCR, listing each CDR3 protein once. The top ten clones hold approximately 5.4% of a sample with about 70,000 distinct CDR3 sequences, roughly a sixth of them seen once. Sequenced input: CD4+ T cells from blood. These receptors were collected from a human donor in good health. Each CDR3 is given with its conserved first and last residue. A D gene is named only where the DNA matches it firmly. Clone size appears in some rows only: once, few, many, or a class for an expanded clone.

V gene,clone size,D gene,J gene,CDR3 DNA,CDR3 protein
TRBV27,many,-,TRBJ1-4,TGTGCCAGCAGTTTCCAGGCCGCCCCAACTAATGAAAAACTGTTTTTT,CASSFQAAPTNEKLFF
TRBV5-5,-,-,TRBJ2-5,TGTGCCAGCAGCTCACCCGGGGCGCAGGTAGAGACCCAGTACTTC,CASSSPGAQVETQYF
TRBV7-9,-,-,TRBJ2-5,TGTGCCAGCAGCGTAGACGGCATCAGGAAAGAGACCCAGTACTTC,CASSVDGIRKETQYF
TRBV7-2,-,-,TRBJ1-1,TGTGCCAGCAGCTTAGTAGGGGTTGAAGCTTTCTTT,CASSLVGVEAFF
TRBV5-4,-,TRBD2,TRBJ2-1,TGTGCCAGCAGCTCCCGGACTAGCGGGGGGATTCCAATCCAGTTCTTC,CASSSRTSGGIPIQFF
TRBV7-3,many,TRBD1,TRBJ1-2,TGTGCCAGCAGCCCTCAGGGGGGCAACTATGGCTACACCTTC,CASSPQGGNYGYTF
TRBV28,many,-,TRBJ1-1,TGTGCCAGCAGTACTCCGACAGTGAACACTGAAGCTTTCTTT,CASSTPTVNTEAFF
TRBV20-1,few,TRBD2,TRBJ2-1,TGCAGTGCAACACTAGCGGGAGGGTCAATCAGTGAGCAGTTCTTC,CSATLAGGSISEQFF
TRBV28,few,TRBD2,TRBJ2-1,TGTGCCAGCAGGACTAGCGGGAGACGTGAGCAGTTCTTC,CASRTSGRREQFF
TRBV19,-,-,TRBJ2-1,TGTGCCAGTAGTATAGGACGAAGCTCCTACAATGAGCAGTTCTTC,CASSIGRSSYNEQFF
TRBV7-2,few,-,TRBJ1-2,TGTGCCAGCAGCTTAGGCCCGGGGGGGCAGTTCGGTGGCTACACCTTC,CASSLGPGGQFGGYTF
TRBV6-5,-,TRBD1,TRBJ2-1,TGTGCCAGCAGTTACGACAGGGGGCCCTACAATGAGCAGTTCTTC,CASSYDRGPYNEQFF
TRBV7-2,-,-,TRBJ1-2,TGTGCCAGCAGCTTAGAGGACGCTACTAACTATGGCTACACCTTC,CASSLEDATNYGYTF
TRBV20-1,few,-,TRBJ2-3,TGCAGTGCCAGAAGCGTACCCACAGATACGCAGTATTTT,CSARSVPTDTQYF
TRBV2,-,-,TRBJ1-6,TGTGCCAGCAAGGGTCCTGGGGGGATGGCCCTCCACTTT,CASKGPGGMALHF
TRBV3-1,many,-,TRBJ2-3,TGTGCCAGCAGCCAAGATGAACTCACAAGGATGCAGTATTTT,CASSQDELTRMQYF
TRBV30,-,-,TRBJ2-1,TGTGCCTGGAGCCCGAGCAGGGGTGAGCAGTTCTTC,CAWSPSRGEQFF
TRBV6-2/TRBV6-3,once,-,TRBJ2-1,TGTGCCAGCGAGCCGGGACCCTACAATGAGCAGTTCTTC,CASEPGPYNEQFF
TRBV20-1,-,TRBD2,TRBJ2-1,TGCAGTGCTAGGAGCGGGGTCTCCTACAATGAGCAGTTCTTC,CSARSGVSYNEQFF
TRBV7-2,few,-,TRBJ2-7,TGTGCCAGCAGCTTAGATGGCGGGTCATCCTACGAGCAGTACTTC,CASSLDGGSSYEQYF
TRBV21-1,few,-,TRBJ2-7,TGTGCCAGCAGCACAAACATAGAAACAGGGTACGAGCAGTACTTC,CASSTNIETGYEQYF
TRBV2,many,TRBD1,TRBJ2-3,TGTGCCAGCAGTCTACAGGGGAAGGGTACGCAGTATTTT,CASSLQGKGTQYF
TRBV7-2,-,TRBD1,TRBJ2-7,TGTGCCAGCAGCTCGAGGACAGGGCAACACGAGCAGTACTTC,CASSSRTGQHEQYF
TRBV20-1,few,-,TRBJ2-5,TGCAGTGCCGGGAACAGGGCGGAGACCCAGTACTTC,CSAGNRAETQYF
TRBV7-2,many,-,TRBJ1-3,TGTGCCAGCAGCTTAAGGACAGCAGCTGGAAACACCATATATTTT,CASSLRTAAGNTIYF
TRBV7-2,-,TRBD2,TRBJ2-3,TGTGCCAGCAGCTCCCCCGGGGGTGTGCGGGGAGGGCTCACAGATACGCAGTATTTT,CASSSPGGVRGGLTDTQYF
TRBV20-1,-,-,TRBJ1-6,TGCAGTGCTAGACGCGGGCATAATAATTCACCCCTCCACTTT,CSARRGHNNSPLHF
TRBV28,many,TRBD1,TRBJ1-1,TGTGCCAGCAGTTCACCGCAGGGGGCCGGGAACACTGAAGCTTTCTTT,CASSSPQGAGNTEAFF
TRBV11-3,-,-,TRBJ2-1,TGTGCCAGCAGCTTAGTTGAAGGGGGAAGGAAGTTCTTC,CASSLVEGGRKFF
TRBV28,-,-,TRBJ2-3,TGTGCCAGCAGCCGGAGGAACACAGATACGCAGTATTTT,CASSRRNTDTQYF
TRBV30,few,-,TRBJ2-1,TGTGCCTGGAGTTCGAACCGCGGCAATGAGCAGTTCTTC,CAWSSNRGNEQFF
TRBV6-5,few,-,TRBJ2-1,TGTGCCAGCAGGCGAGCGGGTCACAATGAGCAGTTCTTC,CASRRAGHNEQFF
TRBV12-3/TRBV12-4,few,-,TRBJ2-7,TGTGCCAGCAGTACCCGACAGTCCTCCTACGAGCAGTACTTC,CASSTRQSSYEQYF
TRBV19,few,TRBD1,TRBJ1-1,TGTGCCAGTAACGAGGGGGCTGGATCTGAAGCTTTCTTT,CASNEGAGSEAFF
TRBV5-4,once,-,TRBJ2-6,TGTGCCAGCACCATGGTAGGGGGAGCTTACTCTGGGGCCAACGTCCTGACTTTC,CASTMVGGAYSGANVLTF
TRBV7-2,-,-,TRBJ2-2,TGTGCCAGCAGCTTAGCCAATCCCCGGGAGCTGTTTTTT,CASSLANPRELFF
TRBV7-9,many,-,TRBJ2-3,TGTGCCAGCAGCTTAGCGACTGTGGATACGCAGTATTTT,CASSLATVDTQYF
TRBV3-1,few,-,TRBJ2-6,TGTGCCAGCAGCTCTAACTCTGGGGCCAACGTCCTGACTTTC,CASSSNSGANVLTF
TRBV12-3/TRBV12-4,many,-,TRBJ1-1,TGTGCCAGCAGTTTTGGGGCAGCTGAAGCTTTCTTT,CASSFGAAEAFF
TRBV29-1,few,TRBD1,TRBJ1-4,TGCAGCGTTGTGGCGGGACAGGGGGCGTCGAAACTGTTTTTT,CSVVAGQGASKLFF
TRBV5-1,once,TRBD2,TRBJ2-3,TGCGCCAGCAGGGTCCTAGCGGTCGATACGCAGTATTTT,CASRVLAVDTQYF
TRBV14,few,-,TRBJ2-2,TGTGCCAGCAGGAAGGACACAAACACCGGGGAGCTGTTTTTT,CASRKDTNTGELFF
TRBV7-2,-,TRBD1,TRBJ2-1,TGTGCCAGCAGCGCAGACAGGGGAGTCGTGAGGGATGACAATGAGCAGTTCTTC,CASSADRGVVRDDNEQFF
TRBV18,-,-,TRBJ2-4,TGTGCCAGCTCACCACTGAATAGCCCCGGGGACATTCAGTACTTC,CASSPLNSPGDIQYF
TRBV19,few,-,TRBJ2-3,TGTGCCAGTAGTAAGCGGACGCGGACAGATACGCAGTATTTT,CASSKRTRTDTQYF
TRBV5-4,-,-,TRBJ1-1,TGTGCCAGCAGCTTGCGAACTTTGGGGAGGGCTTTCGCGAATGAAGCTTTCTTT,CASSLRTLGRAFANEAFF
TRBV2,few,-,TRBJ2-1,TGTGCCAGTGGACAGTTAAGCTCCTACAATGAGCAGTTCTTC,CASGQLSSYNEQFF
TRBV19,few,-,TRBJ2-5,TGTGCCAGTAGGTCACCGACAGGACCGAAAGAGACCCAGTACTTC,CASRSPTGPKETQYF
TRBV7-2,-,-,TRBJ1-2,TGTGCCAGCAGCTTAGGGCGGGAGGTGCATGGCTACACCTTC,CASSLGREVHGYTF
TRBV18,few,TRBD2,TRBJ2-7,TGTGCCAGCTCACCACCGTCTAGCGGAAACTCCTACGAGCAGTACTTC,CASSPPSSGNSYEQYF
TRBV2,-,-,TRBJ2-2,TGTGCCAGCAGTGGGGAGTTCCCCGGGGAGCTGTTTTTT,CASSGEFPGELFF
TRBV6-5,-,TRBD1,TRBJ1-6,TGTGCCAGCAGTCGAGGGGACAGAGATAATTCACCCCTCCACTTT,CASSRGDRDNSPLHF
TRBV6-6,-,-,TRBJ2-7,TGTGCCAGCAGCAACACGATCCTCTCCCACGAGCAGTACTTC,CASSNTILSHEQYF
TRBV11-1,few,-,TRBJ2-2,TGTGCCAGCAGCTTCGGAGGATACAGGGCCCCGGGCACCGGGGAGCTGTTTTTT,CASSFGGYRAPGTGELFF
TRBV19,-,TRBD2,TRBJ2-3,TGTGCCAGTAAACGGGGGGGCGCAGATACGCAGTATTTT,CASKRGGADTQYF
TRBV7-8,many,-,TRBJ1-1,TGTGCCAGCAGCTTAGGACAGAACACTGAAGCTTTCTTT,CASSLGQNTEAFF
TRBV6-6,few,-,TRBJ2-3,TGTGCCAGCAGCAAGGGGCCAGTTAGCACAGATACGCAGTATTTT,CASSKGPVSTDTQYF